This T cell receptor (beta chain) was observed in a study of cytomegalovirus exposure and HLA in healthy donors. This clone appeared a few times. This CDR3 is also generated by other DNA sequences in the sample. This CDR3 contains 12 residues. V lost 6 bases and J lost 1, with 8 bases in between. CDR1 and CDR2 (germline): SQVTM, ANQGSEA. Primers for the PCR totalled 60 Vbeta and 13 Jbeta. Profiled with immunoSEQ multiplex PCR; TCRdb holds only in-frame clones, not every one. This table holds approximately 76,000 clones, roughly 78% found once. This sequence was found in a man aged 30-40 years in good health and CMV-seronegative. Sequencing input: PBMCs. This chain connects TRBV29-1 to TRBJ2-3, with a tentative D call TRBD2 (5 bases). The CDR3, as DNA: TGCAGCGTGGCGCGGGGCACAGATACGCAGTATTTT. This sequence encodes CSVARGTDTQYF.